The 5 T cell receptor beta chains given below trace back to one sample, sequenced in a study of blood T cell repertoires in COVID-19. Here immunoSEQ multiplex PCR was the method, and the copy in TCRdb shows in-frame clones only, minus some. This sample yields about 350,000 clones, of which 85% to 90% are seen a single time; about 0.94% belongs to the top ten. Sequenced sample: PBMCs or T cells enriched from blood (not recorded which). The receptors here all came from a woman aged 25 to 39 who had been exposed to COVID-19.

The V and J genes are TRBV27 and TRBJ2-7; 15 positions match TRBD2. After removal of 4 bases from V and 4 bases from J, the junction contained 5 bases not matched to a gene. Germline V lookup: CDR1 MNHEY, CDR2 SMNVEV (reference sequence). This CDR3 is 16 amino acids long. The CDR3 bases are TGTGCCAGCAGTTATGGGACTAGCGGGAGGAGGTACGAGCAGTACTTC. This codes for CASSYGTSGRRYEQYF.

V is TRBV7-3 and J is TRBJ2-1, with D maybe TRBD1 (6 bases). The CDR3 totals 16 residues. Germline V gene data show CDR1 as SGHTA and CDR2 as FQGTGA. V was clipped by 1 base and J by 7 bases, with 17 bases between them. CDR3 loop: CASSLKGARGGNEQFF. In DNA, the CDR3 is TGTGCCAGCAGCTTAAAAGGGGCCAGGGGCGGAAATGAGCAGTTCTTC.

The chain employs TRBV5-1 and TRBJ1-1, with 7 bases matching TRBD1. V lost 4 bases, J lost 4 bases, and 7 bases stayed unmatched. The CDR3 runs 14 residues. The germline gives CDR1 SGHRS, CDR2 YFSETQ. The CDR3 DNA reads as TGCGCCAGCAGCGGGACAGTTTCGGGCACTGAAGCTTTCTTT. Translated, it gives CASSGTVSGTEAFF. Variable domain in full (rest from reference TRBV5-1 and TRBJ1-1): KAGVTQTPRYLIKTRGQQVTLSCSPISGHRSVSWYQQTPGQGLQFLFEYFSETQRNKGNFPGRFSGRQFSNSRSEMNVSTLELGDSALYLCASSGTVSGTEAFFGQGTRLTVV.

This clone was detected only once. V is TRBV19 and J is TRBJ1-2; D is ambiguous. Trimming shortened V by 2 bases and J by 0 bases, and 10 bases separated the two germline ends. Germline lookup yields CDR1 LNHDA and CDR2 SQIVND (reference sequence). CDR3 length: 15 amino acids. The CDR3 sequence is CASSIRRVANYGYTF. Here the CDR3 DNA reads TGTGCCAGTAGTATAAGACGGGTAGCTAACTATGGCTACACCTTC.

This clone was found a few times. V and J are TRBV5-1 and TRBJ1-1, with a weak D call TRBD1 (5 bases). V was trimmed by 1 base and J by 1 base, leaving 17 bases between them. Germline CDR1 is SGHRS and CDR2 is YFSETQ. The CDR3 loop spans 17 amino acids. For the CDR3, the DNA is TGCGCCAGCAGCTTGCTTCTTTGGGAGGGGACGAACACTGAAGCTTTCTTT. This gives the protein CASSLLLWEGTNTEAFF. Supplemented by reference TRBV5-1 and TRBJ1-1, the full variable domain reads KAGVTQTPRYLIKTRGQQVTLSCSPISGHRSVSWYQQTPGQGLQFLFEYFSETQRNKGNFPGRFSGRQFSNSRSEMNVSTLELGDSALYLCASSLLLWEGTNTEAFFGQGTRLTVV.